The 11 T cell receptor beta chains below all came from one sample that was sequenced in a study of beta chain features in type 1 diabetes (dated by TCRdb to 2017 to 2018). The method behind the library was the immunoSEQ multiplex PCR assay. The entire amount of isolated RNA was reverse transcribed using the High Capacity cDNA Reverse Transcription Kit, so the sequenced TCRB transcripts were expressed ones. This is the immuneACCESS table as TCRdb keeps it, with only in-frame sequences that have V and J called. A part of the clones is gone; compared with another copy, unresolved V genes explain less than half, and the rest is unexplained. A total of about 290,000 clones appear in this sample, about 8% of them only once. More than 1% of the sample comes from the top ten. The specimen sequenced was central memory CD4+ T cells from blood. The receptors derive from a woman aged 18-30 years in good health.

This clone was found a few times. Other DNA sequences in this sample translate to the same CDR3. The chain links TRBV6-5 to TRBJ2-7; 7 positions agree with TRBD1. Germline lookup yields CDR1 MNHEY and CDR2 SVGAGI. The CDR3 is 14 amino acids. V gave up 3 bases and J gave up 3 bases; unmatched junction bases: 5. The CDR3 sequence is CASSYSGTDYEQYF. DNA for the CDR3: TGTGCCAGCAGTTATTCAGGGACAGACTACGAGCAGTACTTC.

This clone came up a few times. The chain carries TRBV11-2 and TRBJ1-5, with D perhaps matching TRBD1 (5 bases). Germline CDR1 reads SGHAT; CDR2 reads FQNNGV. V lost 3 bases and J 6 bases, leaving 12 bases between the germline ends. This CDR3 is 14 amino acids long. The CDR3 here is CASSLGQVGQPQHF. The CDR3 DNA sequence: TGTGCCAGCAGCTTGGGGCAGGTGGGTCAGCCCCAGCATTTT.

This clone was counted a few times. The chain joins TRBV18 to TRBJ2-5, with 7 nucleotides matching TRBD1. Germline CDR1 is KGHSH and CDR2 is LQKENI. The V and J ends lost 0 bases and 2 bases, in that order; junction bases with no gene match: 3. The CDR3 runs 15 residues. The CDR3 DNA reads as TGTGCCAGCTCACCACCGGGACAGCAACAAGAGACCCAGTACTTC. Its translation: CASSPPGQQQETQYF.

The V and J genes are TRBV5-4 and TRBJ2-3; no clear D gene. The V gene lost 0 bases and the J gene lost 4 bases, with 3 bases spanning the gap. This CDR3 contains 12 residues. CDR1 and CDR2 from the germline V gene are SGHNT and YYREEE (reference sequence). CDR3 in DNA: TGTGCCAGCAGCTTGGACGCAGATACGCAGTATTTT. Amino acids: CASSLDADTQYF.

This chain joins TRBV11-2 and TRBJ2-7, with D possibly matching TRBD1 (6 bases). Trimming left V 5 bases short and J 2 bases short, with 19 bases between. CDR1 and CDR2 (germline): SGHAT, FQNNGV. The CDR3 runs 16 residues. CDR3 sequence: CASSPAVGTLAYEQYV. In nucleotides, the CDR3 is TGTGCCAGCAGCCCCGCTGTGGGGACACTCGCCTACGAGCAGTACGTC.

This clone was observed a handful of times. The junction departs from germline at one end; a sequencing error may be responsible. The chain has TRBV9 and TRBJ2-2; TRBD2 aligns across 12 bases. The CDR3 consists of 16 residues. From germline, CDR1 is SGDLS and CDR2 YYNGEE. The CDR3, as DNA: TGTGCCTGCAGCGTAACTAGCGGGGGGATCACCGGGGAGCTGTTTTTT. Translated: CACSVTSGGITGELFF.

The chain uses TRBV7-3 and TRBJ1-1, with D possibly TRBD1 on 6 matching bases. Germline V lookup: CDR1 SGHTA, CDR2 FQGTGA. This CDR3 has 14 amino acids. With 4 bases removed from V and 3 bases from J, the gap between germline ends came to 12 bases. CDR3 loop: CASSSTSGDTEAFF. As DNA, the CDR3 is TGTGCCAGCAGCTCTACGTCAGGGGACACTGAAGCTTTCTTT.

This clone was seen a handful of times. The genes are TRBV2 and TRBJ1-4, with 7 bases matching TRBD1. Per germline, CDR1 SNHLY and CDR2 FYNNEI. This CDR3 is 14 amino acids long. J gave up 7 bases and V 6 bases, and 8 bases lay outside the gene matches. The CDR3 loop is CASSDRVLGEKLFF. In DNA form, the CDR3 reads TGTGCCAGCAGCGACAGGGTTTTGGGTGAAAAACTGTTTTTT.

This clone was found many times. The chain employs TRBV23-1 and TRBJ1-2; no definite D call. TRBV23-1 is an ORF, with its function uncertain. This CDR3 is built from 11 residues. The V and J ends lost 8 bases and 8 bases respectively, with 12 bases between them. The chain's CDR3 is CASRRGGGYTF. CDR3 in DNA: TGCGCCAGCCGGCGGGGAGGGGGCTACACCTTC.

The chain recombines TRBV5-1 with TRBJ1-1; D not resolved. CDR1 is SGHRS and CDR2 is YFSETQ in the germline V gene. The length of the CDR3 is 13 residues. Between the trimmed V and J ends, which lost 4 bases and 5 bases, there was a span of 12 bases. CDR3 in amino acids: CASSPGPGTEAFF. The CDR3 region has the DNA TGCGCCAGCAGCCCTGGACCGGGGACTGAAGCTTTCTTT.

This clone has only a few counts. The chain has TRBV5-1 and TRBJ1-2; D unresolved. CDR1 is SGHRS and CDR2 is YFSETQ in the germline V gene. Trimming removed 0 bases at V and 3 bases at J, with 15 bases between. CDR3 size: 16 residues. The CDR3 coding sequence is TGCGCCAGCAGCTTGGCCGGGGTCCGGGTCGACTATGGCTACACCTTC. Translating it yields CASSLAGVRVDYGYTF.